Described below is a single T cell receptor beta chain sequence and its context. Negative isolation was applied to CD8+ and CD4+ T cells, and FACS enrichment was applied to TEMRA cells. This CDR3 spans 16 amino acids. The V and J ends lost 1 base and 1 base respectively, with 15 bases between them. Germline values: CDR1 SGHRS, CDR2 YFSETQ. The sample comes from a study of CD8 T cells in Susac syndrome. cDNA came from about 0.5 to 1 ug RNA primed by random hexamers. Amplification of TCR beta CDR3 by immunoSEQ multiplex PCR spanned 54 Vbeta and 13 Jbeta. TCRdb reanalysed the immunoSEQ multiplex PCR reads using MiXCR and keeps one entry per CDR3 protein. The table lists around 200,000 distinct CDR3 sequences, about 95% of them singletons.

This receptor was obtained from a human donor with Susac syndrome. Sequencing input: CD4+ T cells from PBMCs. The genes are TRBV5-1 and TRBJ2-7; perhaps TRBD1 as D (5 bases). The CDR3 protein is CASSLTRQGPSYEQYF. In DNA, the CDR3 is TGCGCCAGCAGCTTGACCAGGCAGGGTCCTTCCTACGAGCAGTACTTC.